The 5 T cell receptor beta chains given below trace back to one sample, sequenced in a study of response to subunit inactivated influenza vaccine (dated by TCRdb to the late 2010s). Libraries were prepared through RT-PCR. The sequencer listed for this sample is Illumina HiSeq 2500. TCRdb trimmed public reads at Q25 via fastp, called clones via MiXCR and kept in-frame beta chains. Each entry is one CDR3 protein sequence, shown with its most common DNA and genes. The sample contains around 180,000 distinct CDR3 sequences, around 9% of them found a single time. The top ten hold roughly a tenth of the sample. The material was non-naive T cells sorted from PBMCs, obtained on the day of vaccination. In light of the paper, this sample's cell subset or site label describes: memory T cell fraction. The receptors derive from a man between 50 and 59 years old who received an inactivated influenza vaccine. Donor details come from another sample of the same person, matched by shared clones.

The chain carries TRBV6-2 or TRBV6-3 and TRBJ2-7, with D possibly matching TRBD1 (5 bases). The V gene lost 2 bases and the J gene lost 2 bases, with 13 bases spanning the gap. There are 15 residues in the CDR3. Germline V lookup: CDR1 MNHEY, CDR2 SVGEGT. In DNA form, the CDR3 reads TGTGCCAGCAGTTACGCGTTACAGGCAACCTACGAGCAGTACTTC. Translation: CASSYALQATYEQYF.

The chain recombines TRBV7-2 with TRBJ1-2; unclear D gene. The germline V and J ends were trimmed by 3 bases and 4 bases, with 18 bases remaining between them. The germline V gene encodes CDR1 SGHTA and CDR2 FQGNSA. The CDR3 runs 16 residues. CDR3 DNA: TGTGCCAGCAGCTTGGGTTGGGCAGGACTCTTCTATGGCTACACCTTC. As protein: CASSLGWAGLFYGYTF. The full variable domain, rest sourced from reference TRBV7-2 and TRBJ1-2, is GAGVSQSPSNKVTEKGKDVELRCDPISGHTALYWYRQSLGQGLEFLIYFQGNSAPDKSGLPSDRFSAERTGGSVSTLTIQRTQQEDSAVYLCASSLGWAGLFYGYTFGSGTRLTVV.

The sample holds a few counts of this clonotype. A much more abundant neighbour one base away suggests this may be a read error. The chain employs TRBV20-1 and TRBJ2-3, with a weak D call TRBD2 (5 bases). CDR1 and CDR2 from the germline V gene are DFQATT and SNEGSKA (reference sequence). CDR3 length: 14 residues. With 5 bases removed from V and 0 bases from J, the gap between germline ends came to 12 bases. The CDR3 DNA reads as TGCAGTGCTCATAGCGTGTCTAGCACAGATACGCAGTATTTT. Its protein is CSAHSVSSTDTQYF.

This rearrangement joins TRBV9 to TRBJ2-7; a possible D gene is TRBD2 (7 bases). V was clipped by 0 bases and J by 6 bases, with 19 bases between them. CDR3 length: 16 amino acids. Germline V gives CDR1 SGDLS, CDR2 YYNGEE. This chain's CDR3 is CASSVGPSGGIIEQYF. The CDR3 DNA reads TGTGCCAGCAGCGTAGGTCCCTCGGGGGGCATAATCGAGCAGTACTTC.

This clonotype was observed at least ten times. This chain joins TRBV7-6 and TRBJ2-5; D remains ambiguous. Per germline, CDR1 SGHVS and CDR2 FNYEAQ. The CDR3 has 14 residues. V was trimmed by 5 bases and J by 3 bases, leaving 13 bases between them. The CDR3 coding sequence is TGTGCCAGCAGCCCAAAGCCCCGGGAAGAGACCCAGTACTTC. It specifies CASSPKPREETQYF.